This TCR beta chain was identified in a study of cytomegalovirus exposure and HLA in healthy donors. Notes on the study in general: No immune exposure information besides CMV serostatus was available. Some V segments, TRBV6-2 and TRBV6-3 among them, were indistinguishable and were therefore excluded. Accurate prediction of most subjects' HLA-A and HLA-B alleles from TCR beta sequences was reported.

V was pared by 0 bases and J by 5 bases, with 7 bases of the junction left unmatched. This CDR3 comprises 16 residues. CDR1 is SGHRS and CDR2 is YFSETQ in the germline V gene. On this clone: Antigen unknown.

With 60 Vbeta and 13 Jbeta primers, the PCR was carried out. Measured with immunoSEQ multiplex PCR; TCRdb has only the in-frame clones, and not every one. This listing includes tens of thousands of clones. Material for sequencing was PBMCs. The genes are TRBV5-1 and TRBJ1-1; 10 nucleotides match TRBD1. The clonotype originates from a woman aged 30 to 39 in good health and CMV-seropositive. The DNA of the CDR3 is TGCGCCAGCAGCTTGGTGACAGGGGGCCTTGGGACTGAAGCTTTCTTT. Translation gives CASSLVTGGLGTEAFF.